This TCR beta chain was captured by sequencing in a study of blood T cell repertoires in COVID-19. Study summary: Sources were T cells, B-cell-depleted T cells, or PBMCs; the material itself was cDNA or gDNA.

J was trimmed by 4 bases and V by 7 bases; bases with no gene match: 8. The length of the CDR3 is 15 residues. Germline-derived CDR1 and CDR2 are SGHAT and FQNNGV. The table lists this clone with a count of one. Followed over time, Seattle patients had been enrolled while infection was active. Sequencing was performed with immunoSEQ multiplex PCR; in TCRdb, only in-frame clones are kept and a portion is missing. The data contain fewer than 350,000 clones, around 90% of them singletons. Sequenced sample: peripheral blood. The origin of this receptor is a woman under 40 with COVID-19, enrolled during active disease. V gene TRBV11-2 combines with J gene TRBJ2-1; 9 nucleotides match TRBD2. DNA for the CDR3: TGTGCCAGCACCCCCAACAGCGGGAGGTACAATGAGCAGTTCTTC. It is translated as CASTPNSGRYNEQFF.